The 14 T cell receptor beta chains given below trace back to one sample, sequenced in a study of CD8 T cells in ankylosing spondylitis. TCRdb passed the 5' RACE reads through MiXCR, listing each CDR3 protein once. The repertoire consists of 300,000 to 350,000 distinct CDR3 sequences, with about 14% occurring once and the leading ten covering around 1%. The specimen was blood, either unsorted or a sorted T cell fraction (not recorded which). These TCRs come from a male donor with ankylosing spondylitis or in good health (not recorded which).

This sequence joins TRBV5-1 and TRBJ1-2; D perhaps matches TRBD1 (6 bases). V dropped 5 bases and J dropped 3 bases, with 17 bases sitting between them. CDR1 and CDR2 from the germline V gene are SGHRS and YFSETQ. The CDR3 totals 15 residues. The CDR3 DNA follows: TGCGCCAGCAGTAAACAGGGAAGTATTGACTATGGCTACACCTTC. It codes for CASSKQGSIDYGYTF.

There are many counts of this clonotype. The chain has TRBV6-1 and TRBJ1-6; 9 bases map to TRBD1. CDR3 length: 13 residues. The V and J ends lost 8 bases and 8 bases, in that order; junction bases with no gene match: 4. Germline V gene sequence: CDR1 MNHNS, CDR2 SASEGT. The CDR3 is CASGDREDSPLHF. The DNA of the CDR3 is TGTGCCAGCGGGGACAGGGAAGATTCACCCCTCCACTTT.

This clonotype was observed a few times. The chain employs TRBV3-1 and TRBJ2-5, with 8 bases aligning to TRBD2. Trimming took 3 bases from V and 2 from J; bases not matched to a gene: 5. The V gene's germline CDR1 is LGHDT and CDR2 YNNKEL (reference sequence). This CDR3 region has 15 residues. Here the CDR3 reads CASSHTSGRQETQYF. Written as DNA, the CDR3 is TGTGCCAGCAGCCATACTAGCGGTCGTCAAGAGACCCAGTACTTC.

The CDR3 DNA is TGCGCCAGCGTCGAGTCGTATGGGCAGAGCTATGGCTACACCTTC. Translation: CASVESYGQSYGYTF. The chain joins TRBV5-1 to TRBJ1-2, with unresolved D. Trimming left V 7 bases short and J 4 bases short, with 20 bases between. This CDR3 contains 15 residues. CDR1 and CDR2 (germline): SGHRS, YFSETQ.

This clonotype was found a few times. The chain combines TRBV6-1 with TRBJ2-2; D is perhaps TRBD2 (5 bases). V was shortened by 6 bases and J by 2 bases, with 13 bases between the two germline ends. The CDR3 consists of 15 residues. CDR1 and CDR2 from the germline V gene are MNHNS and SASEGT. The CDR3 DNA follows: TGTGCCAGCAGCAAGAGGGCAGCTAACACCGGGGAGCTGTTTTTT. This sequence encodes CASSKRAANTGELFF.

This clonotype was seen a handful of times. J is TRBJ2-1 and V is TRBV11-3; a possible D gene is TRBD2 (6 bases). The germline V and J ends were trimmed by 3 bases and 2 bases, with 14 bases remaining between them. The CDR3 contains 16 residues. Germline-derived CDR1 and CDR2 are SGHNT and YENEEA. Here the CDR3 reads CASSFRLVAPYNEQFF. CDR3 sequence (DNA): TGTGCCAGCAGCTTTCGACTAGTGGCCCCCTACAATGAGCAGTTCTTC.

V is TRBV12-3 or TRBV12-4 and J is TRBJ2-7; 7 bases line up with TRBD1. The CDR3 extends over 13 amino acids. V lost 7 bases to trimming and J lost 7 bases; unmatched junction nucleotides: 10. The CDR3 here is CASTRQGMEEQYF. DNA for the CDR3: TGTGCCAGCACCCGACAGGGAATGGAAGAGCAGTACTTC.

This chain connects TRBV3-1 to TRBJ2-1; perhaps TRBD2 as D (6 bases). The CDR3 runs to 14 residues. Germline CDR1 is LGHDT and CDR2 is YNNKEL (reference sequence). V was trimmed by 3 bases and J by 7 bases, leaving 13 bases between them. CDR3 coding DNA: TGTGCCAGCAGCCACGGCCCCCGGGGGAATGAGCAGTTCTTC. Residues: CASSHGPRGNEQFF.

This clonotype has just a few counts. The chain carries TRBV14 and TRBJ2-5, with TRBD2 matching 13 bases. CDR1 and CDR2 from the germline V gene are SGHDN and FVKESK. The trim removed 3 bases at V and 5 bases at J, leaving 12 bases unmatched. This CDR3 spans 18 amino acids. The CDR3 bases are TGTGCCAGCAGCCAGCTAGGGACTAGCGGGACCAGGGGGGAGACCCAGTACTTC. Translation gives CASSQLGTSGTRGETQYF.

In its sample, this clonotype was seen a few times. The chain employs TRBV6-1 and TRBJ2-3; a possible D gene is TRBD2 (6 bases). The CDR3 has 12 residues. The germline V gene has CDR1 MNHNS and CDR2 SASEGT. The ends were cut back, 9 bases at V and 1 base at J, with 8 bases in the middle. The CDR3 nucleotides read TGTGCCAGTATAGCGGGCACAGATACGCAGTATTTT. Translated, it gives CASIAGTDTQYF.

This clonotype was detected many times. The chain has TRBV10-3 and TRBJ2-1, with 10 bases lining up with TRBD2. In germline, CDR1 is ENHRY, CDR2 SYGVKD. The V gene end was trimmed by 6 bases and the J gene end by 2 bases; junction bases not matched to a gene: 4. CDR3 length: 15 amino acids. Written as DNA, the CDR3 is TGTGCCATCAGAGCTAGCGGGAGAGCCTACAATGAGCAGTTCTTC. It specifies CAIRASGRAYNEQFF.

This chain connects TRBV7-9 to TRBJ2-1, with D hard to call. CDR1 is SEHNR, CDR2 FQNEAQ, per germline (reference sequence). V was cut by 3 bases and J by 5 bases, with 14 bases left in between. The CDR3 has 15 residues. CDR3 in DNA: TGTGCCAGCAGCTTGCACACGGCCTCAAACAATGAGCAGTTCTTC. Its translation is CASSLHTASNNEQFF. Full variable domain (missing parts from reference TRBV7-9 and TRBJ2-1): DTGVSQNPRHKITKRGQNVTFRCDPISEHNRLYWYRQTLGQGPEFLTYFQNEAQLEKSRLLSDRFSAERPKGSFSTLEIQRTEQGDSAMYLCASSLHTASNNEQFFGPGTRLTVL.

This sequence joins TRBV12-3 or TRBV12-4 and TRBJ1-1, with D unclear. The CDR3 extends over 14 amino acids. The ends were cut back, 5 bases at V and 2 bases at J, with 12 bases in the middle. As DNA, the CDR3 is TGTGCCAGCAGTAAGCAGAATACTAACACTGAAGCTTTCTTT. As protein: CASSKQNTNTEAFF.

The table lists this clonotype with a count of one. The chain couples TRBV5-6 to TRBJ2-7; D unresolved. V was trimmed by 4 bases and J by 0 bases, leaving 14 bases between them. The CDR3 is made up of 15 amino acids. CDR1 SGHDT and CDR2 YYEEEE come from the germline V gene. The CDR3 DNA sequence: TGTGCCAGCAGCCCCGGTCAGTTCAGCTCCTACGAGCAGTACTTC. It is translated as CASSPGQFSSYEQYF.